A selection of T cell receptor beta chains follows, all from one sample in a study of shared clonotypes between healthy human individuals. Only in-frame clones appear in the TCRdb table, and some are missing; sequencing was by immunoSEQ multiplex PCR. The sample has some 1 million clones; 60% to 80% are singletons. The specimen sequenced was memory CD4+ T cells sorted from blood. The source is a man aged 18 to 35 in good health. Each CDR3 is given with its conserved first and last residue. Fields, in order: J gene, clone size, D gene, V gene, CDR3 protein, CDR3 DNA. The D gene is left open where the match is weak. The size of a clone is reported for some rows only, either as once, few or many, or as a class for expanded clones.

j_call: TRBJ1-2
clone_size: .
d_call: .
v_call: TRBV7-9
cdr3_aa: CASSRLTDRATINYGYTF
cdr3_nt: TGTGCCAGCAGCCGTCTGACAGACCGAGCGACGATTAACTATGGCTACACCTTC

j_call: TRBJ1-2
clone_size: .
d_call: .
v_call: TRBV19
cdr3_aa: CASSIGDGSYGYTF
cdr3_nt: TGTGCCAGTAGTATAGGAGACGGTTCCTATGGCTACACCTTC

j_call: TRBJ2-7
clone_size: .
d_call: TRBD1
v_call: TRBV19
cdr3_aa: CASSLSQGAGEQYF
cdr3_nt: TGTGCCAGTAGTCTTTCGCAGGGGGCAGGCGAGCAGTACTTC

j_call: TRBJ2-7
clone_size: .
d_call: TRBD2
v_call: TRBV5-4
cdr3_aa: CASSLGAAGRVEQYF
cdr3_nt: TGTGCCAGCAGCTTGGGGGCGGCCGGGAGGGTGGAGCAGTACTTC

j_call: TRBJ2-5
clone_size: few
d_call: .
v_call: TRBV6-1
cdr3_aa: CASTPRGGQETQYF
cdr3_nt: TGTGCCAGCACGCCCAGGGGTGGCCAAGAGACCCAGTACTTC

j_call: TRBJ2-7
clone_size: .
d_call: .
v_call: TRBV6-1
cdr3_aa: CASERGSYEQYF
cdr3_nt: TGTGCCAGCGAACGGGGTTCCTACGAGCAGTACTTC

j_call: TRBJ2-5
clone_size: .
d_call: TRBD2
v_call: TRBV10-2
cdr3_aa: CASSGRLAGNQETQYF
cdr3_nt: TGCGCCAGCAGTGGGAGACTAGCGGGTAACCAAGAGACCCAGTACTTC

j_call: TRBJ2-1
clone_size: .
d_call: .
v_call: TRBV12-5
cdr3_aa: CASGFDHEQFF
cdr3_nt: TGTGCTAGTGGCTTCGACCATGAGCAGTTCTTC

j_call: TRBJ1-1
clone_size: .
d_call: .
v_call: TRBV10-2
cdr3_aa: CASSRTTSTEAFF
cdr3_nt: TGCGCCAGCAGCCGCACAACTAGCACTGAAGCTTTCTTT

j_call: TRBJ2-7
clone_size: .
d_call: .
v_call: TRBV7-9
cdr3_aa: CASSGNSTSLYEQYF
cdr3_nt: TGTGCCAGCAGCGGAAACTCTACCTCCTTATATGAGCAGTACTTC

j_call: TRBJ2-7
clone_size: .
d_call: .
v_call: TRBV27
cdr3_aa: CASSLGRRSEQYF
cdr3_nt: TGTGCCAGCAGTTTAGGCAGGAGGAGCGAGCAGTACTTC

j_call: TRBJ2-7
clone_size: .
d_call: .
v_call: TRBV6-1
cdr3_aa: CASSEGPGGSSYEQYF
cdr3_nt: TGTGCCAGCAGTGAAGGCCCCGGGGGAAGCTCCTACGAGCAGTACTTC

j_call: TRBJ2-7
clone_size: .
d_call: .
v_call: TRBV18
cdr3_aa: CASSPTGTDSYEQYF
cdr3_nt: TGTGCCAGCTCACCGACCGGGACCGACTCCTACGAGCAGTACTTC

j_call: TRBJ2-3
clone_size: .
d_call: .
v_call: TRBV19
cdr3_aa: CASSMQASTDTQYF
cdr3_nt: TGTGCCAGTAGTATGCAGGCTAGCACAGATACGCAGTATTTT

j_call: TRBJ2-6
clone_size: .
d_call: TRBD2
v_call: TRBV11-2
cdr3_aa: CASSPRTSGVSGANVLTF
cdr3_nt: TGTGCCAGCAGCCCTCGGACTAGCGGGGTCTCTGGGGCCAACGTCCTGACTTTC

j_call: TRBJ1-6
clone_size: .
d_call: TRBD1
v_call: TRBV7-9
cdr3_aa: CASSATGSISPLHF
cdr3_nt: TGTGCCAGCAGTGCGACAGGGTCTATTTCACCCCTCCACTTT

j_call: TRBJ1-2
clone_size: .
d_call: .
v_call: TRBV6-5
cdr3_aa: CAISESLLAGYTF
cdr3_nt: TGTGCCATCAGTGAGTCCCTCTTAGCCGGCTACACCTTC

j_call: TRBJ1-2
clone_size: .
d_call: .
v_call: TRBV7-2
cdr3_aa: CASSFSASPYGYTF
cdr3_nt: TGTGCCAGCAGCTTTTCGGCCAGCCCCTATGGCTACACCTTC